Listed below are T cell receptor beta chains from one sample, sequenced in a study of control samples from healthy donors and cancer patients. The assay was immunoSEQ multiplex PCR, and TCRdb's table has in-frame clones only and misses some. The sample yields some 120,000 clones, around 87% seen once. The sequenced sample consisted of blood. Receptors originate from a man between 40 and 49 years old in good health. Both conserved end residues are part of each CDR3. The D gene is left open where the match is weak. Clone size is given for some rows only: seen once, a few or many times, or a class if the clone is expanded.

D,J,size,V,CDR3,DNA
TRBD1,TRBJ2-5,once,TRBV5-4,CASSLGGQVQETQYF,TGTGCCAGCAGCTTGGGGGGACAGGTACAAGAGACCCAGTACTTC
.,TRBJ1-6,.,TRBV14,CASSQDRGGAGLINSPLHF,TGTGCCAGCAGCCAAGATCGGGGGGGCGCGGGGTTGATCAATTCACCCCTCCACTTT
.,TRBJ1-4,.,TRBV19,CASRDVNEKLFF,TGTGCCAGTAGGGATGTGAATGAAAAACTGTTTTTT
TRBD1,TRBJ1-5,.,TRBV10-1,CASGKDRGNQPQHF,TGCGCCAGCGGGAAGGACAGGGGGAATCAGCCCCAGCATTTT
TRBD1,TRBJ2-1,.,TRBV24-1,CATSDQGANHNEQFF,TGTGCCACCAGTGATCAGGGGGCGAATCACAATGAGCAGTTCTTC
.,TRBJ2-5,.,TRBV11-3,CASSPSPGGETQYF,TGTGCCAGCAGCCCAAGCCCGGGTGGCGAGACCCAGTACTTC
TRBD1,TRBJ2-7,.,TRBV30,CAFTGRGTGAYEQYF,TGTGCCTTCACGGGCCGGGGGACAGGGGCCTACGAGCAGTACTTC
.,TRBJ1-1,.,TRBV30,CAWRIRAEAFF,TGTGCCTGGAGGATCAGGGCTGAAGCTTTCTTT
.,TRBJ1-1,.,TRBV7-3,CASSSRVNTEAFF,TGTGCCAGCAGCTCTCGGGTGAACACTGAAGCTTTCTTT
.,TRBJ1-1,.,TRBV24-1,CATSALGNTEAFF,TGTGCCACCAGTGCCCTAGGGAACACTGAAGCTTTCTTT
.,TRBJ1-2,.,TRBV6-1,CASSDPGRIGSLYGYTF,TGTGCCAGCAGTGATCCAGGGCGCATAGGATCTCTCTATGGCTACACCTTC
.,TRBJ2-6,.,TRBV14,CASSQGTSPAGANVLTF,TGTGCCAGCAGCCAAGGGACTTCTCCGGCCGGGGCCAACGTCCTGACTTTC
.,TRBJ2-6,.,TRBV5-1,CASSGPGANSGANVLTF,TGCGCCAGCAGCGGTCCTGGGGCCAACTCTGGGGCCAACGTCCTGACTTTC
.,TRBJ1-6,.,TRBV6-5,CASTMRGFSPLHF,TGTGCCAGCACCATGAGGGGATTTTCACCCCTCCACTTT
.,TRBJ2-7,.,TRBV9,CASSVGTGPLEQYF,TGTGCCAGCAGCGTCGGGACGGGTCCCTTAGAGCAGTACTTC
TRBD1,TRBJ1-2,.,TRBV4-1,CASSRKQGVGYTF,TGCGCCAGCAGCCGAAAGCAGGGGGTGGGCTACACCTTC
.,TRBJ2-5,.,TRBV3-1/TRBV3-2,CASSLSIQETQYF,TGTGCCAGCAGCCTCTCCATACAAGAGACCCAGTACTTC
.,TRBJ1-2,.,TRBV3-1/TRBV3-2,CASSPDSVIANYGYTF,TGTGCCAGCAGCCCCGATTCAGTGATAGCTAACTATGGCTACACCTTC
.,TRBJ1-2,.,TRBV7-9,CASSSGTPGSTF,TGTGCCAGCAGCTCCGGGACCCCCGGCTCCACCTTC
TRBD1,TRBJ1-1,.,TRBV24-1,CATSDRRTGPNTEAFF,TGTGCCACCAGTGATCGTCGGACAGGGCCGAACACTGAAGCTTTCTTT
.,TRBJ1-2,.,TRBV10-3,CAISTGNNYGYTF,TGTGCCATCAGTACAGGGAACAACTATGGCTACACCTTC
.,TRBJ2-6,.,TRBV4-3,CASSRFTETRSGANVLTF,TGCGCCAGCAGCCGATTCACCGAGACTCGCTCTGGGGCCAACGTCCTGACTTTC
.,TRBJ2-7,.,TRBV11-2,CASSCSPFHEQYF,TGTGCCAGCAGCTGCTCCCCTTTCCACGAGCAGTACTTC
TRBD2,TRBJ2-7,.,TRBV7-2,CASSPGLAGGFYEQYF,TGTGCCAGCAGCCCGGGACTAGCGGGGGGGTTCTACGAGCAGTACTTC
.,TRBJ2-7,few,TRBV11-2,CASSFGLGDEQYF,TGTGCCAGCAGCTTCGGGTTAGGGGACGAGCAGTACTTC
.,TRBJ2-5,once,TRBV7-2,CASSFITGWVETQYF,TGTGCCAGCAGCTTCATAACAGGGTGGGTTGAGACCCAGTACTTC
TRBD1,TRBJ1-3,.,TRBV6-5,CASGQGRWNTIYF,TGTGCCAGTGGACAGGGACGTTGGAACACCATATATTTT
TRBD2,TRBJ2-7,few,TRBV5-4,CASSFRLASEQYF,TGTGCCAGCAGCTTCCGACTAGCGAGCGAGCAGTACTTC
TRBD1,TRBJ1-1,.,TRBV11-2,CASSPRVPGQGRDTEAFF,TGTGCCAGCAGCCCTCGAGTCCCGGGACAGGGAAGAGACACTGAAGCTTTCTTT
.,TRBJ2-5,.,TRBV12-3/TRBV12-4,CASSPQKETQYF,TGTGCCAGCAGCCCACAAAAAGAGACCCAGTACTTC
.,TRBJ1-2,.,TRBV19,CASKRHGYTF,TGTGCCAGTAAAAGGCATGGCTACACCTTC
.,TRBJ1-6,once,TRBV7-6,CASSLVSGSPLHF,TGTGCCAGCAGCTTAGTGTCAGGATCACCCCTCCACTTT